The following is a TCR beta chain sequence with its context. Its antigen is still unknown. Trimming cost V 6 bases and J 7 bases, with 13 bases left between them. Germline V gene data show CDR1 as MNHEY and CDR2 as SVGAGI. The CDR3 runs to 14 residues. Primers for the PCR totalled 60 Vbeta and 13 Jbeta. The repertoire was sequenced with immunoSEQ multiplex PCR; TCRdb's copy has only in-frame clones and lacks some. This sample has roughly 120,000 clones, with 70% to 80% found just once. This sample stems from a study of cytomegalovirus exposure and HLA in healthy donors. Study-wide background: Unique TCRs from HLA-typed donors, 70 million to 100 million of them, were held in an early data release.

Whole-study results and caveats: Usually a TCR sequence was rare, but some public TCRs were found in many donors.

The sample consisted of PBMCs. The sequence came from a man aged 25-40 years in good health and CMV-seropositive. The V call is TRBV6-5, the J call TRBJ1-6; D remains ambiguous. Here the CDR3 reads CASRSPGGNSPLHF. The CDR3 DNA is TGTGCCAGCAGGTCTCCCGGCGGGAATTCACCCCTCCACTTT.